Presented here are 25 T cell receptor beta chains from one specimen sequenced in a study of T cells in localized non-small cell lung cancer. TCRdb keeps only in-frame clones here, not all; method: immunoSEQ multiplex PCR. Here the sample spans over 1,500 clones, about 26% being singletons. The sample was normal lung tissue next to the tumor, taken before any cancer treatment. The receptors here all came from a woman aged 40 to 75 with stage II lung adenocarcinoma.

In this sample, this clone turned up a few times. This chain connects TRBV10-2 to TRBJ2-2; TRBD2 agrees at 8 bases. V shed 3 bases and J 7 bases; nucleotides not matched to a gene: 10. The CDR3 consists of 16 residues. The germline CDR1 and CDR2 sequences are WSHSY and SAAADI. The CDR3 region is CASSERLGGAGGELFF. The CDR3 region has the DNA TGCGCCAGCAGTGAACGGCTCGGGGGGGCCGGCGGGGAGCTGTTTTTT.

This sequence joins TRBV5-1 and TRBJ2-7, with 9 positions matching TRBD1. The germline V gene encodes CDR1 SGHRS and CDR2 YFSETQ. The CDR3 has 14 residues. With 3 bases clipped from V and 2 bases from J, the junction kept 3 bases outside the gene matches. The CDR3 DNA reads TGCGCCAGCAGCTCAGGACAGGGGACCTACGAGCAGTACTTC. Translation: CASSSGQGTYEQYF.

The chain is built from TRBV6-8 and TRBJ1-1; TRBD1 agrees at 7 bases. Germline V gives CDR1 MNHGY, CDR2 SAAAGT. The CDR3 length is 13 residues. V was pared by 10 bases and J by 0 bases, with 5 bases of the junction left unmatched. This CDR3 reads CAIRGQLNTEAFF. CDR3 coding DNA: TGTGCCATCAGGGGACAGTTGAACACTGAAGCTTTCTTT.

By sample fraction, this clone is medium-sized. J is TRBJ2-3 and V is TRBV29-1; TRBD1 matches at 11 bases. Germline V gene data show CDR1 as SQVTM and CDR2 as ANQGSEA. The CDR3 contains 15 residues. V lost 1 base to trimming and J lost 3 bases; unmatched junction nucleotides: 3. CDR3 in amino acids: CSVEVRDRGTDTQYF. The CDR3 DNA is TGCAGCGTTGAAGTAAGGGACAGGGGGACAGATACGCAGTATTTT.

This clone counts as medium-sized (0.01 to 0.1%). The chain has TRBV28 and TRBJ2-5; perhaps TRBD2 as D (6 bases). This CDR3 comprises 15 residues. Trimming shortened V by 2 bases and J by 4 bases, and 14 bases separated the two germline ends. Germline lookup yields CDR1 MDHEN and CDR2 SYDVKM. DNA for the CDR3: TGTGCCAGCAGTTTAAGTCGGAGGGGACGAGAGACCCAGTACTTC. Its protein is CASSLSRRGRETQYF.

This clone was picked up a small number of times. The rearrangement links TRBV11-3 to TRBJ2-1, with D possibly matching TRBD1 (5 bases). Trimming shortened V by 3 bases and J by 0 bases, and 9 bases separated the two germline ends. Germline assignment: CDR1 SGHNT and CDR2 YENEEA. This CDR3 has 15 residues. The CDR3 DNA reads as TGTGCCAGCAGCTTGGGGCCCCCCTCCTACAATGAGCAGTTCTTC. Its translation is CASSLGPPSYNEQFF.

This sequence joins TRBV28 and TRBJ1-2; possibly TRBD1 for D (5 bases). Germline V gene sequence: CDR1 MDHEN, CDR2 SYDVKM. The CDR3 contains 14 residues. The V and J ends lost 2 bases and 4 bases respectively, with 11 bases between them. CDR3 residues: CASSLTGGLYGYTF. As DNA, the CDR3 is TGTGCCAGCAGTTTAACGGGGGGACTCTATGGCTACACCTTC.

DNA for the CDR3: TGTGCCAGCAGCGTAGGCAGCGGGGCTTCCTACGAGCAGTACTTC. This translates into CASSVGSGASYEQYF. The chain links TRBV9 to TRBJ2-7; 7 bases align to TRBD2. This CDR3 has 15 amino acids. Germline V gives CDR1 SGDLS, CDR2 YYNGEE. V shed 0 bases, J shed 1 base, and the junction held 4 bases outside the gene matches.

The V gene is TRBV6-1, the J gene TRBJ1-2, with D possibly being TRBD1 (5 bases). V lost 1 base, J lost 8 bases, and 17 bases lay in between. This CDR3 comprises 15 residues. Germline CDR1 and CDR2: MNHNS and SASEGT. CDR3 sequence: CASSEGLGDLVGYTF. DNA for the CDR3: TGTGCCAGCAGTGAAGGTTTGGGGGACTTGGTGGGCTACACCTTC.

The rearrangement uses TRBV6-8 and TRBJ2-1; 8 bases match TRBD2. Germline CDR1 is MNHGY and CDR2 is SAAAGT. The CDR3 extends over 15 amino acids. The trim removed 7 bases at V and 3 bases at J, leaving 8 bases unmatched. CDR3 sequence: CASTLRGGNYNEQFF. The DNA for the CDR3 is TGTGCCAGCACCCTACGGGGGGGGAACTACAATGAGCAGTTCTTC.

This clone was picked up a small number of times. The chain is built from TRBV19 and TRBJ1-1; no clear D gene. Trimming took off 2 bases at V and 1 base at J, with 2 bases between the two ends. Per the germline V gene, CDR1 is LNHDA and CDR2 is SQIVND (reference sequence). The CDR3 sequence is 12 residues long. Here the CDR3 DNA reads TGTGCCAGTAGTATACAGAACACTGAAGCTTTCTTT. Encoded protein: CASSIQNTEAFF.

Within the sample, this clone is medium-sized. This chain uses TRBV10-3 with TRBJ2-5; D remains unclear. Germline assignment: CDR1 ENHRY and CDR2 SYGVKD. CDR3 size: 14 residues. The ends were cut back, 0 bases at V and 5 bases at J, with 10 bases in the middle. The CDR3: CAISESGFGETQYF. CDR3 nucleotides: TGTGCCATCAGTGAGTCGGGTTTCGGGGAGACCCAGTACTTC.

This chain links TRBV12-2 with TRBJ2-7; the table's TRBD2 call for D was not verified on the DNA. TRBV12-2 is tagged as a pseudogene. The CDR3 extends over 14 amino acids. CDR3 region: CATKTSGGPYEQYF. The CDR3 DNA reads as TGTGCCACCAAGACTAGCGGGGGGCCTTACGAGCAGTACTTC.

This chain joins TRBV28 and TRBJ1-1; possible D gene TRBD1, 6 bases. CDR1 is MDHEN, CDR2 SYDVKM, per germline. This CDR3 contains 17 residues. Trimming removed 2 bases at V and 0 bases at J, with 16 bases between. This CDR3 reads CASSLPHEGGLNTEAFF. The CDR3 bases are TGTGCCAGCAGTTTACCTCACGAGGGGGGCTTGAACACTGAAGCTTTCTTT. The variable domain in full, with the rest retrieved from reference TRBV28 and TRBJ1-1, is DVKVTQSSRYLVKRTGEKVFLECVQDMDHENMFWYRQDPGLGLRLIYFSYDVKMKEKGDIPEGYSVSREKKERFSLILESASTNQTSMYLCASSLPHEGGLNTEAFFGQGTRLTVV.

Sample share makes this clone large. The chain uses TRBV6-8 and TRBJ2-7; D is tentatively TRBD1 or TRBD2 (5 bases each). V gave up 5 bases and J gave up 6 bases, with 14 bases separating them. The CDR3 is 13 residues long. Germline loops: CDR1 MNHGY, CDR2 SAAAGT. The CDR3 here is CASSEWGSGEQYF. CDR3 bases: TGTGCCAGCAGTGAGTGGGGGTCGGGCGAGCAGTACTTC.

V and J are TRBV19 and TRBJ2-7; 8 bases fit TRBD1. Trimming removed 4 bases from V and 5 bases from J; junction bases left unmatched: 4. CDR3 length: 13 amino acids. CDR1 and CDR2 from the germline V gene are LNHDA and SQIVND (reference sequence). The CDR3 coding sequence is TGTGCCAGTAGTACGGGACAGGTAAACGAGCAGTACTTC. It specifies CASSTGQVNEQYF. The full variable domain, completed using reference TRBV19 and TRBJ2-7, is DGGITQSPKYLFRKEGQNVTLSCEQNLNHDAMYWYRQDPGQGLRLIYYSQIVNDFQKGDIAEGYSVSREKKESFPLTVTSAQKNPTAFYLCASSTGQVNEQYFGPGTRLTVT.

The rearrangement joins TRBV28 to TRBJ1-2; D unclear. Trimming removed 2 bases at V and 8 bases at J, with 24 bases between. CDR3 length: 17 residues. Germline V gives CDR1 MDHEN, CDR2 SYDVKM. The CDR3 here is CASSLSGARVFYWGYTF. Written as DNA, the CDR3 is TGTGCCAGCAGTTTAAGTGGCGCACGGGTTTTTTATTGGGGCTACACCTTC.

This clone is labeled medium-sized. This rearrangement joins TRBV6-8 to TRBJ1-5, with 7 nucleotides matching TRBD1. Looked up from germline, CDR1 is MNHGY and CDR2 is SAAAGT. After removal of 5 bases from V and 7 bases from J, the junction contained 8 bases not matched to a gene. CDR3 length: 14 amino acids. The CDR3 sequence: CASSDYRGQQPQHF. In DNA form, the CDR3 reads TGTGCCAGCAGTGATTATAGGGGGCAGCAGCCCCAGCATTTT.

This rearrangement joins TRBV29-1 to TRBJ1-2; D may be TRBD1 (5 bases). Per the germline V gene, CDR1 is SQVTM and CDR2 is ANQGSEA. This CDR3 contains 12 residues. The V end was cut by 4 bases, the J end by 2 bases, with 8 bases between. CDR3 DNA: TGCAGCGTTGGAGACAGCAACTATGGCTACACCTTC. This codes for CSVGDSNYGYTF.

A few counts support this clone. The V call is TRBV9, the J call TRBJ2-7; 9 bases are shared with TRBD1. The germline gives CDR1 SGDLS, CDR2 YYNGEE. CDR3 length equals 16 residues. The V segment lost 3 bases and the J segment 2 bases; nucleotides outside the gene matches: 9. CDR3 nucleotides: TGTGCCAGCAGCGGATCCCGACAGGGGGGAGCCTACGAGCAGTACTTC. It encodes CASSGSRQGGAYEQYF.

This clone was recorded a few times. The V gene is TRBV11-3, the J gene TRBJ2-1; no clear D. The CDR3 loop spans 14 amino acids. The V gene's germline CDR1 is SGHNT and CDR2 YENEEA. With 5 bases removed from V and 1 base from J, the gap between germline ends came to 9 bases. The CDR3 reads CASSPQSSYNEQFF. CDR3 in DNA: TGTGCCAGCAGCCCCCAGTCGTCCTACAATGAGCAGTTCTTC.

The table lists this clone with a few counts. The chain carries TRBV28 and TRBJ2-7; 9 bases are shared with TRBD1. Germline CDR1 is MDHEN and CDR2 is SYDVKM. V lost 6 bases to trimming and J lost 6 bases; unmatched junction nucleotides: 9. This CDR3 is 14 amino acids long. CDR3 region: CASSMGQGVGEQYF. Here the CDR3 DNA reads TGTGCCAGCAGCATGGGACAGGGAGTGGGCGAGCAGTACTTC.

The table lists this clone with a few counts. The rearrangement uses TRBV11-3 and TRBJ1-3; D call uncertain. The CDR3 contains 14 residues. CDR1 is SGHNT, CDR2 YENEEA, per germline. The germline V and J ends were trimmed by 7 bases and 0 bases, with 10 bases remaining between them. The CDR3 DNA reads as TGTGCCAGCACTCCACTCCTCTCTGGAAACACCATATATTTT. Amino acid sequence: CASTPLLSGNTIYF.

This chain joins TRBV11-3 and TRBJ1-2, with D hard to call. V was pared by 3 bases and J by 5 bases, with 13 bases between. The CDR3 runs to 14 residues. From germline, CDR1 is SGHNT and CDR2 YENEEA. This CDR3 is CASSLYGAGYGYTF. In DNA, the CDR3 is TGTGCCAGCAGCTTGTACGGCGCGGGTTATGGCTACACCTTC.

The table lists this clone with a few counts. The chain recombines TRBV28 with TRBJ1-3, with no clear D. Looked up from germline, CDR1 is MDHEN and CDR2 is SYDVKM. The V end was cut by 6 bases, the J end by 4 bases, with 7 bases between. The CDR3 runs to 12 residues. CDR3 loop: CASSPWGNTIYF. The CDR3 DNA reads as TGTGCCAGCAGCCCCTGGGGAAACACCATATATTTT.